Listed here are 32 T cell receptor beta chains from one sample, sequenced in a study of Ad26.COV2.S vaccination and SARS-CoV-2 variants. The table came from immunoSEQ multiplex PCR; TCRdb's copy has only in-frame clones and leaves some out. The top ten clones hold roughly 1.7% of a sample with approximately 460,000 clones, roughly nine tenths of them seen once. Regarding treatment: about 20 received Ad26.COV2.S at low or high dose, single or two shots; about 5 received placebo; per-sample allocation not given. Following the first vaccine or placebo injection, samples were taken on day 63. The input for sequencing was peripheral blood, taken in a trial of Ad26.COV2.S vaccine versus placebo. The receptors originated from a person between 18 and 60 years old who received the Ad26.COV2.S COVID-19 vaccine or a placebo.

CDR3 amino acids: CASSDGQGGKDTQYF. The DNA for the CDR3 is TGTGCCAGTAGCGACGGACAGGGGGGTAAAGATACGCAGTATTTT. The chain recombines TRBV19 with TRBJ2-3, with 10 nucleotides matching TRBD1. The V gene's germline CDR1 is LNHDA and CDR2 SQIVND (reference sequence). J lost 5 bases, V lost 6 bases, and 8 bases had no gene match. The CDR3 contains 15 residues.

The rearrangement uses TRBV5-4 and TRBJ1-2; the D is unclear. Trimming took 1 base from V and 4 from J, leaving 14 bases between them. There are 15 residues in the CDR3. Per the germline V gene, CDR1 is SGHNT and CDR2 is YYREEE (reference sequence). DNA of the CDR3: TGTGCCAGCAGCTTGAAATGGATAGGAGGCTATGGCTACACCTTC. It translates to CASSLKWIGGYGYTF.

The genes are TRBV9 and TRBJ2-1; 8 bases map to TRBD2. In germline, CDR1 is SGDLS, CDR2 YYNGEE. This CDR3 contains 15 residues. The V segment lost 2 bases and the J segment 2 bases; nucleotides outside the gene matches: 3. The CDR3 loop reads CASSVSGGPYNEQFF. CDR3 nucleotides: TGTGCCAGCAGCGTGAGCGGGGGACCCTACAATGAGCAGTTCTTC.

The rearrangement links TRBV21-1 to TRBJ2-7; TRBD1 reflects the table's D call only, with no check against the DNA. TRBV21-1 is assigned pseudogene status. This CDR3 contains 18 residues. CDR3 in DNA: TGTGCCAGCAACGTTCAGGACAGGGTATTCCAATCGGTTTACGAGCAGTACTTC. Protein product: CASNVQDRVFQSVYEQYF.

The chain joins TRBV9 to TRBJ2-1, with 8 bases identical to TRBD2. Germline V gene data show CDR1 as SGDLS and CDR2 as YYNGEE. The CDR3 covers 19 residues. V lost 4 bases to trimming and J lost 3 bases; unmatched junction nucleotides: 18. CDR3 sequence: CASSPTLPGRGDLYNEQFF. The CDR3, as DNA: TGTGCCAGCAGCCCTACTTTACCGGGGCGGGGGGACCTCTACAATGAGCAGTTCTTC. The full variable domain, with the rest looked up from reference TRBV9 and TRBJ2-1, is DSGVTQTPKHLITATGQRVTLRCSPRSGDLSVYWYQQSLDQGLQFLIQYYNGEERAKGNILERFSAQQFPDLHSELNLSSLELGDSALYFCASSPTLPGRGDLYNEQFFGPGTRLTVL.

This clone has more than one count but fewer than ten. The chain has TRBV7-8 and TRBJ1-2; TRBD1 might be the D (6 bases). The CDR3 has 16 residues. Germline V CDR1 and CDR2: SGHVS, FQNEAQ. The V gene lost 4 bases and the J gene lost 5 bases, with 20 bases spanning the gap. The CDR3 reads CASSSTAGTSGYGYTF. DNA of the CDR3: TGTGCCAGCAGCTCGACGGCCGGGACAAGTGGGTATGGCTACACCTTC.

V usage is TRBV19 and J usage is TRBJ1-1; D remains ambiguous. The CDR3 runs to 14 residues. Trimming cost V 5 bases and J 2 bases, with 12 bases left between them. Germline lookup yields CDR1 LNHDA and CDR2 SQIVND (reference sequence). CDR3 sequence (DNA): TGTGCCAGTAGTTTCGGACGGGAAAACACTGAAGCTTTCTTT. This encodes CASSFGRENTEAFF.

As for this clone: This specimen includes other DNA sequences encoding the same CDR3. The rearrangement links TRBV7-2 to TRBJ1-2; possibly TRBD1 for D (6 bases). Germline CDR1 and CDR2: SGHTA and FQGNSA. The CDR3 has 13 amino acids. Trimming pared 1 base from V and 3 bases from J, leaving 6 bases between. The CDR3 DNA reads as TGTGCCAGCAGCTTAGACAGGGACTATGGCTACACCTTC. This encodes CASSLDRDYGYTF.

The J gene is TRBJ2-2, the V gene TRBV7-3; D gene ambiguous. The germline V gene encodes CDR1 SGHTA and CDR2 FQGTGA. V gave up 2 bases and J gave up 6 bases, with 10 bases separating them. The CDR3 has 14 residues. The CDR3 loop reads CASSLGVSAGELFF. The CDR3 DNA reads as TGTGCCAGCAGCTTAGGGGTTAGTGCCGGGGAGCTGTTTTTT.

This chain links TRBV13 with TRBJ1-2; 7 nucleotides match TRBD1. V was clipped by 5 bases and J by 4 bases; unmatched bases: 10. The V gene's germline CDR1 is PRHDT and CDR2 FYEKMQ (reference sequence). The CDR3 has 15 residues. The DNA of the CDR3 is TGTGCCAGCAGCGAGGGGACAGCTGCTGGCTATGGCTACACCTTC. Translation: CASSEGTAAGYGYTF.

The genes are TRBV28 and TRBJ2-7, with a weak D call TRBD2 (5 bases). This CDR3 is 15 amino acids long. V was cut by 5 bases and J by 3 bases, with 17 bases left in between. Germline V gene sequence: CDR1 MDHEN, CDR2 SYDVKM. CDR3 sequence (DNA): TGTGCCAGCAGTGTCCCGTCGCAAAGCGGCTACGAGCAGTACTTC. Protein product: CASSVPSQSGYEQYF.

The CDR3 spells CASRGADTSGANVLTF. In DNA, the CDR3 is TGTGCCAGTAGAGGGGCGGACACTTCTGGGGCCAACGTCCTGACTTTC. The V call is TRBV19, the J call TRBJ2-6, with D maybe TRBD1 (5 bases). CDR1 is LNHDA and CDR2 is SQIVND in the germline V gene (reference sequence). This CDR3 region has 16 residues. V lost 6 bases and J 1 base, leaving 13 bases between the germline ends. Using reference TRBV19 and TRBJ2-6 for the parts outside the CDR3, the full variable domain is DGGITQSPKYLFRKEGQNVTLSCEQNLNHDAMYWYRQDPGQGLRLIYYSQIVNDFQKGDIAEGYSVSREKKESFPLTVTSAQKNPTAFYLCASRGADTSGANVLTFGAGSRLTVL.

The J gene is TRBJ2-7, the V gene TRBV7-9; D perhaps matches TRBD2 (5 bases). The CDR3 has 15 residues. In germline, CDR1 is SEHNR, CDR2 FQNEAQ (reference sequence). V dropped 1 base and J dropped 2 bases, with 12 bases sitting between them. The CDR3 bases are TGTGCCAGCAGCTTAGACCGGGATGTCACCTACGAGCAGTACTTC. It codes for CASSLDRDVTYEQYF.

The CDR3 nucleotides are TGTGCCAGCAGCCGTCTAGGAGACGGAGAGACCCAGTACTTC. Amino acids: CASSRLGDGETQYF. The chain carries TRBV4-2 and TRBJ2-5; D remains ambiguous. V lost 4 bases and J lost 4, with 13 bases in between. Per the germline V gene, CDR1 is LGHNA and CDR2 is YNFKEQ. This CDR3 region has 14 residues.

The genes are TRBV19 and TRBJ1-4; D is possibly TRBD1 (6 bases). Germline assignment: CDR1 LNHDA and CDR2 SQIVND (reference sequence). The CDR3 is 14 amino acids. Trimming left V 6 bases short and J 8 bases short, with 16 bases between. The CDR3 reads CASRPTGQGEKLFF. CDR3 nucleotide sequence: TGTGCCAGTAGACCGACGGGGCAGGGGGAAAAACTGTTTTTT.

This clone was seen a handful of times. The chain recombines TRBV11-2 with TRBJ1-3, with D hard to call. Germline V gene sequence: CDR1 SGHAT, CDR2 FQNNGV. The CDR3 is 13 residues long. The V end lost 1 base, the J end lost 10 bases, and 11 bases lay between the germline ends. CDR3 DNA: TGTGCCAGCAGCTTAGTACCCAGAATAACCATATATTTT. Translation: CASSLVPRITIYF. The complete variable domain, with remaining parts taken from reference TRBV11-2 and TRBJ1-3, reads EAGVAQSPRYKIIEKRQSVAFWCNPISGHATLYWYQQILGQGPKLLIQFQNNGVVDDSQLPKDRFSAERLKGVDSTLKIQPAKLEDSAVYLCASSLVPRITIYFGEGSWLTVV.

In this sample, this clone turned up once. J is TRBJ2-3 and V is TRBV2; D might be TRBD2 (6 bases). The CDR3 consists of 15 residues. Germline CDR1 SNHLY, CDR2 FYNNEI. V was cut by 4 bases and J by 3 bases, with 14 bases left in between. The CDR3 spells CASSGPGTFTDTQYF. CDR3 nucleotides: TGTGCCAGCAGTGGCCCCGGGACTTTTACAGATACGCAGTATTTT. Drawing the rest from reference TRBV2 and TRBJ2-3, the complete variable domain is EPEVTQTPSHQVTQMGQEVILRCVPISNHLYFYWYRQILGQKVEFLVSFYNNEISEKSEIFDDQFSVERPDGSNFTLKIRSTKLEDSAMYFCASSGPGTFTDTQYFGPGTRLTVL.

V usage is TRBV7-4 and J usage is TRBJ1-5; D is unclear. The CDR3 sequence is 14 residues long. CDR1 is SGHVT, CDR2 SQSDAQ, per germline. V dropped 8 bases and J dropped 4 bases, with 15 bases sitting between them. CDR3: CASPRIRGNQPQHF. The CDR3 region has the DNA TGTGCCAGCCCACGGATACGGGGAAATCAGCCCCAGCATTTT.

V usage is TRBV27 and J usage is TRBJ2-2; 8 nucleotides line up with TRBD1. Germline V gene lookup returns CDR1 MNHEY and CDR2 SMNVEV (reference sequence). J lost 6 bases, V lost 5 bases, and 5 bases had no gene match. CDR3 length: 14 residues. The CDR3: CASSPGQGPGELFF. The CDR3 DNA follows: TGTGCCAGCAGTCCCGGACAGGGCCCCGGGGAGCTGTTTTTT.

The chain combines TRBV18 with TRBJ2-1; 8 positions agree with TRBD1. Germline CDR1 reads KGHSH; CDR2 reads LQKENI. The CDR3 runs to 17 residues. V was pared by 0 bases and J by 8 bases, with 12 bases of the junction left unmatched. In DNA form, the CDR3 reads TGTGCCAGCTCACCACCCATACGGACAGGGTTGAGGTATGAGCAGTTCTTC. Translated, it gives CASSPPIRTGLRYEQFF.

The chain has TRBV11-2 and TRBJ1-1, with D hard to call. V shed 5 bases and J shed 2 bases, with 9 bases lying between them. This CDR3 spans 13 amino acids. Germline V lookup: CDR1 SGHAT, CDR2 FQNNGV. The CDR3 here is CASSRGPNTEAFF. The CDR3 DNA reads as TGTGCCAGCAGCCGCGGCCCCAACACTGAAGCTTTCTTT.

The V gene is TRBV7-3, the J gene TRBJ2-3; 9 bases are shared with TRBD1. This CDR3 has 15 amino acids. Germline lookup yields CDR1 SGHTA and CDR2 FQGTGA. The junction had 7 bases not matched to a gene; V was cut back by 5 bases and J by 4 bases. This CDR3 is CASSGTGSGADTQYF. CDR3 nucleotides: TGTGCCAGCAGCGGGACAGGGAGCGGTGCAGATACGCAGTATTTT.

The J gene is TRBJ2-4, the V gene TRBV28, with D possibly matching TRBD2 (6 bases). The CDR3 sequence is 18 residues long. V was shortened by 4 bases and J by 0 bases, with 19 bases between the two germline ends. Germline loops: CDR1 MDHEN, CDR2 SYDVKM. The CDR3 nucleotides are TGTGCCAGCAGTTGGGGCTTGCGGGACCATTTAGCCAAAAACATTCAGTACTTC. It codes for CASSWGLRDHLAKNIQYF.

This chain uses TRBV21-1 with TRBJ1-2; the table's TRBD1 call for D was not verified on the DNA. TRBV21-1 is marked as a pseudogene. The CDR3 loop spans 13 amino acids. The CDR3 protein is CASRTGPNYGYTF. CDR3 DNA: TGTGCCAGCAGGACAGGCCCAAACTATGGCTACACCTTC.

V usage is TRBV29-1 and J usage is TRBJ2-1; 8 positions agree with TRBD2. Germline lookup yields CDR1 SQVTM and CDR2 ANQGSEA. This CDR3 is built from 17 residues. V trimming: 0 bases; J trimming: 6 bases; junction bases outside the gene matches: 13. CDR3 sequence (DNA): TGCAGCGTTGAAGATCCGATGACTAGCGAGAGCCCCAATGAGCAGTTCTTC. This gives the protein CSVEDPMTSESPNEQFF.

The CDR3 loop is CASSLEGQETQYF. The CDR3 DNA is TGCGCCAGCAGCTTGGAGGGCCAAGAGACCCAGTACTTC. This chain joins TRBV5-1 and TRBJ2-5; D call uncertain. V was pared by 0 bases and J by 1 base, with 4 bases between. CDR1 is SGHRS, CDR2 YFSETQ, per germline. The CDR3 runs to 13 residues.

The V and J genes are TRBV28 and TRBJ2-7, with a possible D match to TRBD1 (5 bases). CDR3 length equals 15 residues. Germline CDR1 MDHEN, CDR2 SYDVKM. V was shortened by 6 bases and J by 2 bases, with 17 bases between the two germline ends. CDR3: CASRFGRAPAYEQYF. DNA for the CDR3: TGTGCCAGCAGGTTTGGCAGGGCCCCGGCCTACGAGCAGTACTTC.

This rearrangement joins TRBV6-2 or TRBV6-3 to TRBJ2-5, with D perhaps TRBD1 (5 bases). V lost 0 bases, J lost 9 bases, and 26 bases lay in between. The germline V gene has CDR1 MNHEY and CDR2 SVGEGT. The CDR3 loop spans 18 amino acids. The CDR3 spells CASSYSLEPNPRVAAQYF. The CDR3 nucleotides are TGTGCCAGCAGTTACTCGTTAGAACCCAATCCCAGGGTGGCGGCCCAGTACTTC.

This rearrangement joins TRBV18 to TRBJ2-1, with 7 bases aligning to TRBD2. The germline gives CDR1 KGHSH, CDR2 LQKENI. CDR3 length equals 15 residues. V trimming: 2 bases; J trimming: 1 base; junction bases outside the gene matches: 2. The DNA for the CDR3 is TGTGCCAGCTCACCAGTCGGGGGGTCCTACAATGAGCAGTTCTTC. Amino acid sequence: CASSPVGGSYNEQFF.

This chain uses TRBV30 with TRBJ2-7; D gene unclear. The V end lost 0 bases, the J end lost 3 bases, and 6 bases lay between the germline ends. Germline V lookup: CDR1 GTSNPN, CDR2 SVGIG (reference sequence). This CDR3 is 12 amino acids long. The CDR3 DNA reads as TGTGCCTGGAGTGTACAAGACTACGAGCAGTACTTC. Translated, it gives CAWSVQDYEQYF.

This clone has a handful of counts. Different DNA sequences within this sample yield the same CDR3. The chain combines TRBV11-2 with TRBJ2-7; D unresolved. Germline CDR1 reads SGHAT; CDR2 reads FQNNGV. The CDR3 is made up of 12 amino acids. Between the trimmed V and J ends, which lost 0 bases and 2 bases, there was a span of 2 bases. The CDR3, as DNA: TGTGCCAGCAGCTTAGATACCTACGAGCAGTACTTC. Its protein product is CASSLDTYEQYF.

The chain is built from TRBV3-1 (or the pseudogene TRBV3-2) and TRBJ2-3; 12 bases are a match to TRBD2. Germline V gene data show CDR1 as LGHDT and CDR2 as YNNKEL (reference sequence). Unmatched junction bases numbered 17, after V lost 4 bases and J lost 3 bases. This CDR3 has 20 amino acids. The CDR3 reads CASSPPGLAGGPSWTDTQYF. The CDR3 coding sequence is TGTGCCAGCAGCCCTCCTGGGCTAGCGGGGGGGCCGAGTTGGACAGATACGCAGTATTTT.